This passage covers 32 T cell receptor beta chains from one sample sequenced in a study of response to subunit inactivated influenza vaccine. TCRdb called the RT-PCR reads again in MiXCR, with one record for every CDR3 protein. The table includes more than 600,000 distinct CDR3 sequences, around a sixth detected once. The sample consisted of PBMCs from blood, taken about 5 days after vaccination. The receptors come from a man aged 45-65 years who received an inactivated influenza vaccine.

The chain carries TRBV29-1 and TRBJ2-3, with D maybe TRBD2 (7 bases). Trimming took off 3 bases at V and 5 bases at J, with 15 bases between the two ends. This CDR3 contains 14 residues. Per germline, CDR1 SQVTM and CDR2 ANQGSEA. The CDR3 here is CSVDGGRGLDTQYF. CDR3 nucleotides: TGCAGCGTTGATGGGGGGCGGGGGTTAGATACGCAGTATTTT.

This clonotype was counted a few times. The V gene is TRBV9, the J gene TRBJ2-1, with 8 nucleotides matching TRBD2. Looked up from germline, CDR1 is SGDLS and CDR2 is YYNGEE. V dropped 4 bases and J dropped 1; count of bases not matched to a gene: 7. The CDR3 is 16 residues long. The CDR3 DNA is TGTGCCAGCAGCTCCTTCCGCGGGAGGTCCTACAATGAGCAGTTCTTC. This translates into CASSSFRGRSYNEQFF.

This sequence joins TRBV5-1 and TRBJ2-1; D possibly corresponds to TRBD2 (6 bases). V gave up 1 base and J gave up 4 bases, with 12 bases separating them. This CDR3 is 15 amino acids long. Per the germline V gene, CDR1 is SGHRS and CDR2 is YFSETQ. CDR3 sequence reads: CASSLLTSRYNEQFF. The CDR3 DNA reads as TGCGCCAGCAGCTTGTTGACTAGTCGTTACAATGAGCAGTTCTTC.

This clonotype has more than one count but fewer than ten. The chain combines TRBV27 with TRBJ1-1; weak D call: TRBD1 (6 bases). CDR3 size: 15 residues. The germline V gene has CDR1 MNHEY and CDR2 SMNVEV (reference sequence). V shed 1 base and J shed 2 bases, with 11 bases lying between them. CDR3 region: CASSLLGGPNTEAFF. The CDR3 coding sequence is TGTGCCAGCAGTTTATTAGGGGGGCCCAACACTGAAGCTTTCTTT.

A few counts support this clonotype. J is TRBJ2-1 and V is TRBV13; 12 bases match TRBD2. CDR1 PRHDT and CDR2 FYEKMQ come from the germline V gene (reference sequence). V lost 5 bases, J lost 6 bases, and 5 bases stayed unmatched. The length of the CDR3 is 15 residues. The CDR3 coding sequence is TGTGCCAGCAGCGAAGGGACTAGCGGGTTCAATGAGCAGTTCTTC. Its protein is CASSEGTSGFNEQFF.

Ten or more counts support this clonotype. The chain recombines TRBV11-2 with TRBJ2-7; D may correspond to TRBD1 or TRBD2 (6 bases each). V lost 4 bases and J 5 bases, leaving 9 bases between the germline ends. The CDR3 runs to 12 residues. CDR1 is SGHAT and CDR2 is FQNNGV in the germline V gene. The chain's CDR3 is CASSWRGDEQYF. CDR3 bases: TGTGCCAGCAGCTGGAGGGGGGACGAGCAGTACTTC.

This clonotype appeared many times. In nucleotides, the CDR3 is TGCAGTGCTAGCACTAGCGCCGACTACGAGCAGTACTTC. This codes for CSASTSADYEQYF. J is TRBJ2-7 and V is TRBV20-1; 7 bases fit TRBD2. Per germline, CDR1 DFQATT and CDR2 SNEGSKA (reference sequence). J was trimmed by 3 bases and V by 3 bases; bases with no gene match: 5. This CDR3 is 13 amino acids long.

This clonotype showed up many times. The chain has TRBV5-1 and TRBJ2-2; D gene unclear. The CDR3 has 15 amino acids. Trimming shortened V by 1 base and J by 0 bases, and 7 bases separated the two germline ends. The V gene's germline CDR1 is SGHRS and CDR2 YFSETQ. The CDR3 DNA reads as TGCGCCAGCAGCTTGAGGGCGTCGAACACCGGGGAGCTGTTTTTT. Its translation is CASSLRASNTGELFF.

This clonotype showed up just a few times. The V call is TRBV4-3, the J call TRBJ2-5, with TRBD2 matching over 7 bases. J lost 5 bases, V lost 4 bases, and 7 bases had no gene match. The CDR3 consists of 14 residues. In germline, CDR1 is LGHNA, CDR2 YSLEER. The CDR3, as DNA: TGCGCCAGCAGCCGCCTAGGGAGGGCTGAGACCCAGTACTTC. Its translation is CASSRLGRAETQYF.

This clonotype was detected ten times or more. This chain links TRBV6-5 with TRBJ2-1; weak D call: TRBD2 (6 bases). The CDR3 length is 16 residues. V lost 2 bases to trimming and J lost 3 bases, with 14 bases between them. The germline CDR1 and CDR2 sequences are MNHEY and SVGAGI. The CDR3 here is CASSYGRGSFYNEQFF. CDR3 coding DNA: TGTGCCAGCAGTTACGGACGGGGGTCCTTCTACAATGAGCAGTTCTTC.

This clonotype appeared a few times. This rearrangement joins TRBV20-1 to TRBJ1-5; 7 bases agree with TRBD1. V lost 3 bases, J lost 6 bases, and 8 bases stayed unmatched. Germline CDR1 is DFQATT and CDR2 is SNEGSKA (reference sequence). The CDR3 consists of 14 residues. DNA of the CDR3: TGCAGTGCTAGTTCACGACAGGGTTTTCAGCCCCAGCATTTT. It translates to CSASSRQGFQPQHF.

In nucleotides, the CDR3 is TGTGCCAGCAGTTATTCCGGGACAGGGATCAACGAGCAGTACTTC. This gives the protein CASSYSGTGINEQYF. The V call is TRBV6-5, the J call TRBJ2-7, with 9 bases matching TRBD1. The CDR3 runs 15 residues. The V and J ends lost 3 bases and 5 bases, in that order; junction bases with no gene match: 8. Germline V CDR1 and CDR2: MNHEY, SVGAGI.

The gene calls are TRBV25-1 and TRBJ2-3, with 8 bases matching TRBD1. The CDR3 spans 14 residues. Germline V gene sequence: CDR1 MGHDK, CDR2 SYGVNS. V trimming: 4 bases; J trimming: 8 bases; junction bases outside the gene matches: 8. The DNA of the CDR3 is TGTGCCAGCAGTGGGGGACAGGCCACTGGTACGCAGTATTTT. It codes for CASSGGQATGTQYF.

The chain recombines TRBV29-1 with TRBJ2-2, with 10 bases identical to TRBD2. Per the germline V gene, CDR1 is SQVTM and CDR2 is ANQGSEA. The ends lost 5 bases at V and 5 bases at J; junction bases unmatched: 11. The CDR3 runs to 16 residues. CDR3 protein: CSVLASGSRGTGELFF. CDR3 sequence (DNA): TGCAGCGTTTTGGCTAGCGGGAGTAGGGGGACCGGGGAGCTGTTTTTT.

This clonotype has more than one count but fewer than ten. The CDR3 DNA reads TGCAGTGCTAGAGATGGCGGTTATAGCAATCAGCCCCAGCATTTT. Translated, it gives CSARDGGYSNQPQHF. The rearrangement joins TRBV20-1 to TRBJ1-5; D is undetermined. V gave up 0 bases and J gave up 0 bases, with 9 bases separating them. Germline CDR1 DFQATT, CDR2 SNEGSKA (reference sequence). The CDR3 runs to 15 residues.

J is TRBJ2-7 and V is TRBV12-3 or TRBV12-4; maybe TRBD2 (6 bases). Between the trimmed V and J ends, which lost 3 bases and 6 bases, there was a span of 12 bases. This CDR3 region has 13 residues. CDR3 amino acids: CASSLGGWGEQYF. Written as DNA, the CDR3 is TGTGCCAGCAGTTTGGGAGGTTGGGGCGAGCAGTACTTC.

This clonotype came up a few times. The chain is built from TRBV6-1 and TRBJ2-2; D unclear. Trimming shortened V by 8 bases and J by 1 base, and 17 bases separated the two germline ends. Germline lookup yields CDR1 MNHNS and CDR2 SASEGT. The CDR3 is 16 amino acids. In nucleotides, the CDR3 is TGTGCCAGCCGGCAGACGGTCGCGGTGAACACCGGGGAGCTGTTTTTT. Protein product: CASRQTVAVNTGELFF.

The CDR3 is CASSLDQGRWNEQFF. The CDR3 DNA follows: TGTGCCAGCAGCTTGGATCAGGGACGGTGGAATGAGCAGTTCTTC. The chain joins TRBV5-6 to TRBJ2-1; possibly TRBD1 or TRBD2 for D (5 bases each). Germline V gives CDR1 SGHDT, CDR2 YYEEEE. The CDR3 is made up of 15 amino acids. The V end lost 0 bases, the J end lost 7 bases, and 14 bases lay between the germline ends.

This clonotype came up a few times. In DNA form, the CDR3 reads TGTGCCAGCAGCTTGTCCAGTGGGACATCCGAGACCCAGTACTTC. It translates to CASSLSSGTSETQYF. V gene TRBV7-2 combines with J gene TRBJ2-5, with a possible D match to TRBD1 (6 bases). V gave up 3 bases and J gave up 5 bases, with 16 bases separating them. Germline-derived CDR1 and CDR2 are SGHTA and FQGNSA. This CDR3 is built from 15 residues.

Only a few counts were recorded for this clonotype. This chain joins TRBV7-9 and TRBJ2-1, with a weak D call TRBD1 (6 bases). From germline, CDR1 is SEHNR and CDR2 FQNEAQ (reference sequence). The CDR3 covers 15 residues. With 1 base removed from V and 4 bases from J, the gap between germline ends came to 11 bases. CDR3 bases: TGTGCCAGCAGCTTAGTCGCCGACAGGTACAATGAGCAGTTCTTC. Protein: CASSLVADRYNEQFF.

V is TRBV6-2 or TRBV6-3 and J is TRBJ2-3, with 8 bases fitting TRBD2. CDR1 MNHEY and CDR2 SVGEGT come from the germline V gene. The CDR3 length is 15 residues. V was clipped by 4 bases and J by 5 bases; unmatched bases: 8. CDR3 protein: CASSFAGTRGDTQYF. The CDR3 bases are TGTGCCAGCAGTTTCGCCGGGACTAGGGGAGATACGCAGTATTTT.

The sample holds a few counts of this clonotype. The J gene is TRBJ2-1, the V gene TRBV9; 7 bases agree with TRBD2. Germline loops: CDR1 SGDLS, CDR2 YYNGEE. The CDR3 is made up of 16 amino acids. Germline trimming cut 0 bases from V and 4 bases from J; bases unmatched to any gene: 7. Written as DNA, the CDR3 is TGTGCCAGCAGCGTAGTTGCCGGACTAGGTTACAATGAGCAGTTCTTC. This codes for CASSVVAGLGYNEQFF.

The table lists this clonotype with a few counts. The chain carries TRBV28 and TRBJ2-5, with D uncertain. Germline V gives CDR1 MDHEN, CDR2 SYDVKM. This CDR3 spans 14 amino acids. The V end lost 6 bases, the J end lost 2 bases, and 13 bases lay between the germline ends. CDR3 sequence (DNA): TGTGCCAGCAGCCCCCTCGCGGAACAAGAGACCCAGTACTTC. It encodes CASSPLAEQETQYF.

This clonotype was detected a few times. This rearrangement joins TRBV21-1 to TRBJ2-5; the table calls TRBD2, which could not be checked here. TRBV21-1 has pseudogene status. CDR3 length: 13 residues. CDR3 in DNA: TGTGCCAGCAGCCTACTAGAGGGCGAGACCCAGTACTTC. Its translation: CASSLLEGETQYF.

In its sample, this clonotype was seen a few times. The chain recombines TRBV5-1 with TRBJ1-4; D gene unclear. Trimming shortened V by 2 bases and J by 5 bases, and 10 bases separated the two germline ends. CDR1 and CDR2 from the germline V gene are SGHRS and YFSETQ. The CDR3 has 14 amino acids. The CDR3: CASSFNGRNEKLFF. The CDR3 nucleotides are TGCGCCAGCAGCTTCAATGGAAGAAATGAAAAACTGTTTTTT.

The rearrangement uses TRBV6-5 and TRBJ1-1; D is uncertain. The germline CDR1 and CDR2 sequences are MNHEY and SVGAGI. The V and J ends lost 4 bases and 7 bases respectively, with 7 bases between them. CDR3 size: 11 residues. The chain's CDR3 is CASSSDGEAFF. Here the CDR3 DNA reads TGTGCCAGCAGTTCGGACGGTGAAGCTTTCTTT.

The V gene is TRBV24-1, the J gene TRBJ2-5; tentative D call: TRBD2 (6 bases). The germline CDR1 and CDR2 sequences are KGHDR and SFDVKD. The V end lost 0 bases, the J end lost 2 bases, and 9 bases lay between the germline ends. This CDR3 contains 15 residues. The CDR3 sequence: CATSDLGGGQETQYF. As DNA, the CDR3 is TGTGCCACCAGTGATTTGGGTGGGGGGCAAGAGACCCAGTACTTC.

CDR3 DNA sequence: TGCGCCAGCAGCCAACTAGCAGGGTCTATGGCCGGGGAGCTGTTTTTT. Its protein is CASSQLAGSMAGELFF. The chain recombines TRBV4-3 with TRBJ2-2; D could derive from TRBD1 or TRBD2 (5 bases each). V was pared by 2 bases and J by 6 bases, with 16 bases between. The CDR3 has 16 amino acids. Germline V gene lookup returns CDR1 LGHNA and CDR2 YSLEER.

As concerns this clonotype: A read error may be the cause here, since a much bigger clone is one base away. This chain joins TRBV5-6 and TRBJ1-1, with 9 bases that match TRBD1. CDR1 SGHDT and CDR2 YYEEEE come from the germline V gene. V was clipped by 5 bases and J by 3 bases; unmatched bases: 2. This CDR3 is built from 13 residues. Here the CDR3 DNA reads TGTGCCAGCAGAAGGGACAGGGACACTGAAGCTTTCTTT. Its protein product is CASRRDRDTEAFF.

V is TRBV20-1 and J is TRBJ2-7, with 12 positions matching TRBD1. With V trimmed by 7 bases and J by 5 bases, 6 bases remained unmatched. Germline values: CDR1 DFQATT, CDR2 SNEGSKA (reference sequence). CDR3 length equals 13 residues. DNA of the CDR3: TGCAGTGTAGAGGGACAGGGGGCTGACGAGCAGTACTTC. Its translation is CSVEGQGADEQYF.

The chain is built from TRBV18 and TRBJ2-1; the D call may be TRBD1 or TRBD2 (5 bases each). V was shortened by 5 bases and J by 7 bases, with 18 bases between the two germline ends. Per the germline V gene, CDR1 is KGHSH and CDR2 is LQKENI. The CDR3 is 15 amino acids. This CDR3 reads CASSERGSRVNEQFF. CDR3 coding DNA: TGTGCCAGCTCAGAACGGGGCTCTCGGGTAAATGAGCAGTTCTTC.

This rearrangement joins TRBV9 to TRBJ2-3; 11 nucleotides align to TRBD2. J lost 2 bases, V lost 6 bases, and 8 bases had no gene match. Germline V gene sequence: CDR1 SGDLS, CDR2 YYNGEE. This CDR3 spans 16 amino acids. CDR3: CASIAGGASSTDTQYF. The CDR3, as DNA: TGTGCCAGCATAGCGGGGGGGGCCTCCTCCACAGATACGCAGTATTTT.